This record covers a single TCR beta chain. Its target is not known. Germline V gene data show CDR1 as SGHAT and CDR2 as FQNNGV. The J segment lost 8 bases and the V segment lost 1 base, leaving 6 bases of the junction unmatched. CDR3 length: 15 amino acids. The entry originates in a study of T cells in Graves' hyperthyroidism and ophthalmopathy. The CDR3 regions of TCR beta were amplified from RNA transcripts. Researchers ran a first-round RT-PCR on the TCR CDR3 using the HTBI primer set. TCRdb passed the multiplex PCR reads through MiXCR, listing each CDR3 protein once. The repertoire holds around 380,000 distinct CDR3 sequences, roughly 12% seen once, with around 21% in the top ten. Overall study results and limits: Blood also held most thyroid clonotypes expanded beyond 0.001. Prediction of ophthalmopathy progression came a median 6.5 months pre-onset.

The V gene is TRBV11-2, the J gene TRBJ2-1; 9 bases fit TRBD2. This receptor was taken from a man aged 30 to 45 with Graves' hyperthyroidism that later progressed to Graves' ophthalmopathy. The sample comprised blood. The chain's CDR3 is CASSLGAGGHDEQFF. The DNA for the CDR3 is TGTGCCAGCAGCTTAGGAGCGGGGGGCCACGATGAGCAGTTCTTC.